These 24 T cell receptor beta chains share one sample of origin, sequenced in a study of Tregs in tolerant kidney transplant recipients (dated by TCRdb to about 2019). The library was built by means of the immunoSEQ multiplex PCR assay. TCRdb holds this immuneACCESS table with in-frame rearrangements only. Some clones are missing; in checked studies, unresolved V genes explain under half, and the rest has no known cause. The sample contains tens of thousands of clones, 80% to 95% of them found a single time. Roughly 1.7% of the sample is in the top ten clones. Related donors were used in the transplants with nonmyeloablative bone marrow transplantation, and mixed chimerism was transient in the human trials. The input for sequencing was CD4+ T cells from blood (PBMCs), taken 12 months after the transplant. These TCRs come from a human patient who received a combined kidney and bone marrow transplant. It is possible that, after a transplant, some T cells come from the graft donor.

Concerning this clone: Other DNA sequences from this sample encode an identical CDR3 as well. The chain couples TRBV5-1 to TRBJ1-6; D unresolved. This CDR3 spans 15 amino acids. V was clipped by 7 bases and J by 0 bases, with 11 bases between them. Germline CDR1 SGHRS, CDR2 YFSETQ. CDR3 coding DNA: TGCGCCAGCGCGGAGCGAAGCTCCTATAATTCACCCCTCCACTTT. It is translated as CASAERSSYNSPLHF.

V and J are TRBV16 and TRBJ2-3, with D possibly TRBD1 on 5 matching bases. The V gene lost 1 base and the J gene lost 2 bases, with 10 bases spanning the gap. Germline CDR1 is KGHSY and CDR2 is FQNENV. CDR3 length: 15 amino acids. CDR3 protein: CASSQFPGNTDTQYF. The CDR3, as DNA: TGTGCCAGCAGCCAATTTCCAGGGAACACAGATACGCAGTATTTT.

The chain uses TRBV7-9 and TRBJ2-2; weak D call: TRBD1 (5 bases). This CDR3 contains 13 residues. V was shortened by 0 bases and J by 6 bases, with 5 bases between the two germline ends. Germline assignment: CDR1 SEHNR and CDR2 FQNEAQ (reference sequence). CDR3 coding DNA: TGTGCCAGCAGCTTAGCAGGGGCCGGGGAGCTGTTTTTT. It is translated as CASSLAGAGELFF.

In its sample, this clone was seen once. The chain recombines TRBV4-2 with TRBJ1-5; D gene uncertain. Germline CDR1 and CDR2: LGHNA and YNFKEQ. Trimming shortened V by 2 bases and J by 4 bases, and 3 bases separated the two germline ends. This CDR3 is built from 12 residues. The CDR3 DNA is TGTGCCAGCAGCCAATCAAATCAGCCCCAGCATTTT. Encoded protein: CASSQSNQPQHF.

The chain is built from TRBV5-1 and TRBJ2-7; D gene unclear. The ends were cut back, 1 base at V and 7 bases at J, with 15 bases in the middle. This CDR3 comprises 14 residues. CDR1 is SGHRS and CDR2 is YFSETQ in the germline V gene. CDR3 loop: CASSLSPVLWEQYF. The CDR3 region has the DNA TGCGCCAGCAGCTTGTCCCCGGTCCTCTGGGAGCAGTACTTC.

J is TRBJ2-5 and V is TRBV28, with no clear D. Germline CDR1 is MDHEN and CDR2 is SYDVKM. V lost 6 bases to trimming and J lost 1 base, with 12 bases between them. The CDR3 covers 14 residues. CDR3 residues: CASRAPGFQETQYF. For the CDR3, the DNA is TGTGCCAGCAGAGCACCAGGCTTCCAAGAGACCCAGTACTTC.

This chain links TRBV27 with TRBJ2-7, with 9 bases that match TRBD1. The CDR3 runs to 15 residues. The germline CDR1 and CDR2 sequences are MNHEY and SMNVEV (reference sequence). V dropped 6 bases and J dropped 2; count of bases not matched to a gene: 8. CDR3 DNA sequence: TGTGCCAGCAGACCCCGACAGGGGGGGACCTACGAGCAGTACTTC. This translates into CASRPRQGGTYEQYF.

The rearrangement links TRBV4-2 to TRBJ2-2, with D maybe TRBD2 (6 bases). Germline CDR1 and CDR2: LGHNA and YNFKEQ. This CDR3 has 16 residues. V lost 1 base and J lost 2, with 11 bases in between. DNA for the CDR3: TGTGCCAGCAGCCAAGGCGCGGGAAAAAACACCGGGGAGCTGTTTTTT. Translation gives CASSQGAGKNTGELFF.

The gene calls are TRBV15 and TRBJ2-1, with unresolved D. Trimming removed 0 bases from V and 3 bases from J, with 9 bases in between. The CDR3 runs to 15 residues. Germline assignment: CDR1 LNHNV and CDR2 YYDKDF (reference sequence). The DNA for the CDR3 is TGTGCCACCAGCAGAGATTTGGCGGACTACAATGAGCAGTTCTTC. Translated, it gives CATSRDLADYNEQFF. Filled out from reference TRBV15 and TRBJ2-1, the complete variable domain reads DAMVIQNPRYQVTQFGKPVTLSCSQTLNHNVMYWYQQKSSQAPKLLFHYYDKDFNNEADTPDNFQSRRPNTSFCFLDIRSPGLGDTAMYLCATSRDLADYNEQFFGPGTRLTVL.

The chain joins TRBV11-2 to TRBJ2-3; TRBD2 matches 7 bases. CDR3 length: 15 amino acids. J was trimmed by 6 bases and V by 1 base; bases with no gene match: 7. CDR1 and CDR2 from the germline V gene are SGHAT and FQNNGV. CDR3 sequence reads: CASSLGGRARDTQYF. CDR3 nucleotide sequence: TGTGCCAGCAGCTTAGGAGGGAGGGCGAGGGATACGCAGTATTTT.

The chain carries TRBV7-2 and TRBJ1-5; the match to TRBD1 covers 7 bases. V shed 5 bases and J 11 bases; nucleotides not matched to a gene: 12. CDR3 length: 14 residues. CDR1 and CDR2 from the germline V gene are SGHTA and FQGNSA. CDR3: CASSNRWDSRAQHF. The CDR3 region has the DNA TGTGCCAGCAGCAACCGTTGGGACAGCCGAGCCCAGCATTTT.

The genes are TRBV13 and TRBJ2-5; D remains unclear. V was shortened by 6 bases and J by 1 base, with 9 bases between the two germline ends. Germline values: CDR1 PRHDT, CDR2 FYEKMQ (reference sequence). The CDR3 contains 13 residues. The CDR3 DNA reads TGTGCCAGCAGTCGTAGCAGCCAAGAGACCCAGTACTTC. This encodes CASSRSSQETQYF.

In the case of this clone: The junction does not match germline at one end; this may be a read error. The same CDR3 can be traced to other DNA sequences in this sample. The chain carries TRBV2 and TRBJ1-6, with 7 bases aligning to TRBD1. Germline V gene lookup returns CDR1 SNHLY and CDR2 FYNNEI. This CDR3 is 14 amino acids long. The CDR3 loop reads CASRLDRSNSPLHF. CDR3 nucleotide sequence: TGTGCCAGCAGGCTGGACAGGAGTAATTCCCCCCTCCACTTT.

The genes are TRBV30 and TRBJ1-2, with D maybe TRBD1 (5 bases). CDR1 is GTSNPN, CDR2 SVGIG, per germline (reference sequence). V lost 1 base, J lost 4 bases, and 10 bases lay in between. This CDR3 is 13 amino acids long. CDR3 protein: CAWSENRLYGYTF. In DNA form, the CDR3 reads TGTGCCTGGAGTGAGAACAGGCTCTATGGCTACACCTTC. The entire variable domain, with the rest obtained from reference TRBV30 and TRBJ1-2, is as follows: SQTIHQWPATLVQPVGSPLSLECTVEGTSNPNLYWYRQAAGRGLQLLFYSVGIGQISSEVPQNLSASRPQDRQFILSSKKLLLSDSGFYLCAWSENRLYGYTFGSGTRLTVV.

In this sample, this clone turned up once. The rearrangement joins TRBV4-1 to TRBJ1-5, with D tentatively TRBD1 (5 bases). This CDR3 contains 17 residues. CDR1 and CDR2 from the germline V gene are MGHRA and YSYEKL. Between the trimmed V and J ends, which lost 4 bases and 12 bases, there was a span of 28 bases. The CDR3 spells CASSRFDRINARRLQHF. In nucleotides, the CDR3 is TGCGCCAGCAGCCGATTCGACAGAATTAACGCCCGACGGCTCCAGCATTTT.

The rearrangement joins TRBV19 to TRBJ2-7; 9 nucleotides match TRBD1. The V gene end was trimmed by 3 bases and the J gene end by 5 bases; junction bases not matched to a gene: 11. This CDR3 region has 16 residues. Germline lookup yields CDR1 LNHDA and CDR2 SQIVND (reference sequence). CDR3 bases: TGTGCCAGTAGTATCCGGCTAGCTCACAGGGGGCACGAGCAGTACTTC. It codes for CASSIRLAHRGHEQYF.

This chain links TRBV5-4 with TRBJ1-2; 12 nucleotides align to TRBD1. The CDR3 is 16 residues long. Trimming cost V 3 bases and J 4 bases; bases outside gene matches: 7. CDR1 is SGHNT and CDR2 is YYREEE in the germline V gene (reference sequence). The CDR3 is CASSWTGTGGGYGYTF. The CDR3 bases are TGTGCCAGCAGCTGGACCGGGACAGGGGGCGGCTATGGCTACACCTTC.

The chain is built from TRBV7-9 and TRBJ2-2; D is possibly TRBD2 (5 bases). CDR1 and CDR2 (germline): SEHNR, FQNEAQ (reference sequence). Trimming removed 5 bases from V and 1 base from J, with 14 bases in between. The CDR3 spans 16 residues. CDR3 residues: CASSPLDFWNTGELFF. DNA for the CDR3: TGTGCCAGCAGCCCACTGGACTTTTGGAACACCGGGGAGCTGTTTTTT.

V is TRBV5-1 and J is TRBJ2-1; possibly TRBD2 for D (6 bases). The germline V gene has CDR1 SGHRS and CDR2 YFSETQ. V shed 0 bases and J shed 9 bases, with 16 bases lying between them. The CDR3 contains 15 residues. In nucleotides, the CDR3 is TGCGCCAGCAGCTTGGCCCCAGAACGGGAGTTTGAGCAGTTCTTC. Residues: CASSLAPEREFEQFF.

The genes are TRBV28 and TRBJ2-5; tentatively, D is TRBD2 (5 bases). This CDR3 is built from 14 residues. Germline CDR1 reads MDHEN; CDR2 reads SYDVKM. V dropped 3 bases and J dropped 2 bases, with 10 bases sitting between them. The CDR3 is CASSFLAKQETQYF. CDR3 sequence (DNA): TGTGCCAGCAGTTTTTTAGCGAAACAAGAGACCCAGTACTTC.

The CDR3 protein is CASSLNRAYTDTQYF. The CDR3 DNA is TGTGCCAGCAGTCTAAACCGCGCTTACACAGATACGCAGTATTTT. The V and J genes are TRBV28 and TRBJ2-3; no clear D. Per the germline V gene, CDR1 is MDHEN and CDR2 is SYDVKM. The germline V and J ends were trimmed by 5 bases and 2 bases, with 14 bases remaining between them. There are 15 residues in the CDR3.

V and J are TRBV18 and TRBJ2-7, with a weak D call TRBD1 (5 bases). The ends were cut back, 2 bases at V and 4 bases at J, with 21 bases in the middle. Germline V gives CDR1 KGHSH, CDR2 LQKENI. This CDR3 region has 17 residues. The CDR3 DNA reads as TGTGCCAGCTCACCAAGGGGCTTAGGAGCCTTTCAATACGAGCAGTACTTC. Amino acids: CASSPRGLGAFQYEQYF.

V is TRBV4-3 and J is TRBJ1-2, with 8 bases matching TRBD1. CDR3 length: 13 amino acids. The trim removed 3 bases at V and 3 bases at J, leaving 0 bases unmatched. Germline CDR1 LGHNA, CDR2 YSLEER. Here the CDR3 DNA reads TGCGCCAGCAGCCAGACAGGGGACTATGGCTACACCTTC. Translated, it gives CASSQTGDYGYTF.

J is TRBJ2-5 and V is TRBV4-2; a weak D match, TRBD2 (5 bases). The CDR3 totals 14 residues. From germline, CDR1 is LGHNA and CDR2 YNFKEQ. V lost 2 bases to trimming and J lost 3 bases, with 10 bases between them. The DNA of the CDR3 is TGTGCCAGCAGCCAATATGAGGGAAAAGAGACCCAGTACTTC. Its protein product is CASSQYEGKETQYF.